The 21 T cell receptor beta chains below come from one sample, sequenced in a study of breast tumors, draining lymph nodes, adjacent tissues. Breast cancer patients provided tissue from their axillary draining lymph nodes. TCRdb analysed the multiplex PCR reads with MiXCR anew, one entry per CDR3 protein. This sample yields about 140,000 distinct CDR3 sequences, of which 32% are seen a single time; around 2.3% belongs to the top ten. Specimen: axillary lymph node tissue. All receptors come from a female donor with breast cancer. Some clones in this sample may be carry-over from other donors' samples.

The sample holds a few counts of this clonotype. This clone may be a read error of a much larger clone one base away. The chain joins TRBV9 to TRBJ2-1; TRBD1 matches at 8 bases. Germline CDR1 SGDLS, CDR2 YYNGEE. This CDR3 has 15 residues. The CDR3 DNA sequence: TGTGCCAGCAGCGCGACAGGGGACACCTACAATGAGCCGTTCTTC. This sequence encodes CASSATGDTYNEPFF.

A few counts support this clonotype. Since a much larger clone is just one base distant, this may be a read error. This chain connects TRBV7-8 to TRBJ2-5, with a possible D match to TRBD2 (5 bases). Trimming took 1 base from V and 5 from J, leaving 26 bases between them. Germline loops: CDR1 SGHVS, CDR2 FQNEAQ. The length of the CDR3 is 19 residues. The CDR3 here is CASSLERLGRWSSPETQYF. The CDR3 region has the DNA TGTGCCAGCAGCTTAGAGCGGTTGGGCAGGTGGAGTTCCCCGGAGACCCAGTACTTC.

This clonotype was recorded at least ten times. The V and J genes are TRBV7-9 and TRBJ1-2; tentative D call: TRBD1 (5 bases). The V end was cut by 1 base, the J end by 2 bases, with 14 bases between. CDR1 and CDR2 from the germline V gene are SEHNR and FQNEAQ (reference sequence). This CDR3 spans 16 amino acids. CDR3 bases: TGTGCCAGCAGCTTAGAGGGGTTCCCCGAAAACTATGGCTACACCTTC. This gives the protein CASSLEGFPENYGYTF.

The sample holds many counts of this clonotype. J is TRBJ2-3 and V is TRBV2; no clear D gene. V gave up 4 bases and J gave up 0 bases, with 14 bases separating them. Germline values: CDR1 SNHLY, CDR2 FYNNEI. The CDR3 totals 16 residues. The CDR3 protein is CASSVVTDASTDTQYF. CDR3 in DNA: TGTGCCAGCAGTGTTGTTACGGACGCTAGCACAGATACGCAGTATTTT.

The sample holds many counts of this clonotype. The V call is TRBV4-1, the J call TRBJ1-5; D gene ambiguous. The V end lost 3 bases, the J end lost 6 bases, and 12 bases lay between the germline ends. The CDR3 runs 14 residues. The germline gives CDR1 MGHRA, CDR2 YSYEKL. The CDR3 region has the DNA TGCGCCAGCAGCCAGGGGATGGGGTTTCAGCCCCAGCATTTT. It specifies CASSQGMGFQPQHF.

This clonotype was seen at least ten times. V is TRBV6-6 and J is TRBJ1-2; D gene uncertain. Trimming took off 5 bases at V and 4 bases at J, with 11 bases between the two ends. Germline V gene lookup returns CDR1 MNHNY and CDR2 SVGAGI (reference sequence). This CDR3 has 13 residues. CDR3 bases: TGTGCCAGCAGTCCCGGGAGCGCCTATGGCTACACCTTC. It encodes CASSPGSAYGYTF.

This clonotype has just one count. The chain is built from TRBV4-1 and TRBJ2-7, with a tentative D call TRBD1 (6 bases). The V gene lost 0 bases and the J gene lost 7 bases, with 16 bases spanning the gap. CDR3 length: 15 amino acids. The V gene's germline CDR1 is MGHRA and CDR2 YSYEKL. The CDR3 here is CASSQDRTAYNEQYV. The CDR3 DNA reads TGCGCCAGCAGCCAAGATAGGACAGCCTACAATGAGCAGTACGTC.

This rearrangement joins TRBV20-1 to TRBJ1-1; D call uncertain. The CDR3 is 16 residues long. Germline lookup yields CDR1 DFQATT and CDR2 SNEGSKA (reference sequence). The ends were cut back, 0 bases at V and 1 base at J, with 15 bases in the middle. CDR3 sequence reads: CSARDPTVPTNTEAFF. The CDR3 bases are TGCAGTGCTAGAGATCCTACAGTACCTACGAACACTGAAGCTTTCTTT.

This clonotype was seen at least ten times. The chain employs TRBV29-1 and TRBJ2-5; 10 positions match TRBD2. The CDR3 consists of 16 residues. Germline V gene data show CDR1 as SQVTM and CDR2 as ANQGSEA. V shed 4 bases and J 0 bases; nucleotides not matched to a gene: 8. The chain's CDR3 is CSVGTSGSSNQETQYF. As DNA, the CDR3 is TGCAGCGTTGGGACTAGCGGTTCTTCTAACCAAGAGACCCAGTACTTC.

This clonotype came up many times. This chain uses TRBV12-3 or TRBV12-4 with TRBJ1-6, with 7 bases aligning to TRBD1. The CDR3 is 15 residues long. V was pared by 0 bases and J by 13 bases, with 9 bases of the junction left unmatched. CDR3 sequence: CASSLAGQPFSPLHF. In DNA form, the CDR3 reads TGTGCCAGCAGTTTAGCGGGACAGCCTTTTTCGCCCCTCCACTTT.

This clonotype was detected many times. The chain links TRBV5-6 to TRBJ2-6; possible D gene TRBD2, 6 bases. CDR1 and CDR2 from the germline V gene are SGHDT and YYEEEE. Trimming took off 4 bases at V and 0 bases at J, with 17 bases between the two ends. CDR3 length: 18 residues. The CDR3 coding sequence is TGTGCCAGCAGCAGAAGACGGGACTCAAGCTCTGGGGCCAACGTCCTGACTTTC. It is translated as CASSRRRDSSSGANVLTF. Filled out from reference TRBV5-6 and TRBJ2-6, the complete variable domain reads DAGVTQSPTHLIKTRGQQVTLRCSPKSGHDTVSWYQQALGQGPQFIFQYYEEEERQRGNFPDRFSGHQFPNYSSELNVNALLLGDSALYLCASSRRRDSSSGANVLTFGAGSRLTVL.

The V and J genes are TRBV20-1 and TRBJ1-1; TRBD1 matches 9 bases. CDR1 is DFQATT and CDR2 is SNEGSKA in the germline V gene (reference sequence). V lost 0 bases and J lost 4; bases outside the gene matches: 15. The CDR3 runs 18 residues. The CDR3 is CSARDSGGGQGTSTEAFF. As DNA, the CDR3 is TGCAGTGCTAGAGATTCCGGAGGGGGACAGGGAACAAGCACTGAAGCTTTCTTT.

The sample holds many counts of this clonotype. This chain uses TRBV11-3 with TRBJ2-1; 7 positions match TRBD2. Germline trimming cut 8 bases from V and 8 bases from J; bases unmatched to any gene: 9. CDR3 length equals 13 residues. Germline CDR1 SGHNT, CDR2 YENEEA. The chain's CDR3 is CASSLALQDEQFF. Written as DNA, the CDR3 is TGTGCCAGCTCACTAGCGCTTCAGGATGAGCAGTTCTTC.

This clonotype was observed at least ten times. This may be a read error, as it is one base from a much larger clone. The V and J genes are TRBV6-6 and TRBJ2-7; D unresolved. Germline CDR1 MNHNY, CDR2 SVGAGI (reference sequence). Trimming removed 5 bases at V and 3 bases at J, with 8 bases between. CDR3 size: 12 residues. The CDR3, as DNA: TGTGCCAGCAGTCCCCAAGGCTACGAGCAGTACTTC. This encodes CASSPQGYEQYF.

Regarding this clonotype: This could be a read error, since a much larger clone is one nucleotide away. This chain joins TRBV20-1 and TRBJ1-6; D ambiguous. Trimming cost V 0 bases and J 6 bases, with 15 bases left between them. Germline CDR1 reads DFQATT; CDR2 reads SNEGSKA (reference sequence). The CDR3 totals 16 residues. This CDR3 reads CSARDPPGKANSPLHF. CDR3 DNA: TGCAGTGCTAGAGACCCCCCGGGGAAGGCTAATTCACCCCTCCACTTT.

Ten or more counts support this clonotype. The chain employs TRBV5-6 and TRBJ2-2; D perhaps matches TRBD1 (5 bases). V was shortened by 1 base and J by 3 bases, with 13 bases between the two germline ends. This CDR3 comprises 16 residues. CDR1 is SGHDT and CDR2 is YYEEEE in the germline V gene. As DNA, the CDR3 is TGTGCCAGCAGCTTGAGGGTTCAGGGCTACACCGGGGAGCTGTTTTTT. It encodes CASSLRVQGYTGELFF. The full variable domain, in which reference TRBV5-6 and TRBJ2-2 provide the parts outside the CDR3, is DAGVTQSPTHLIKTRGQQVTLRCSPKSGHDTVSWYQQALGQGPQFIFQYYEEEERQRGNFPDRFSGHQFPNYSSELNVNALLLGDSALYLCASSLRVQGYTGELFFGEGSRLTVL.

This clonotype was seen many times. The chain recombines TRBV6-1 with TRBJ1-5; D call uncertain. This CDR3 spans 16 amino acids. V lost 6 bases and J lost 1, with 16 bases in between. CDR1 and CDR2 (germline): MNHNS, SASEGT. The CDR3 loop is CASSSLSVESNQPQHF. The DNA of the CDR3 is TGTGCCAGCAGCAGTTTGAGCGTGGAAAGCAATCAGCCCCAGCATTTT.

CDR3 in amino acids: CTSSQESTGEQYF. The CDR3 DNA sequence: TGTACCAGCAGCCAAGAGAGTACAGGCGAGCAGTACTTC. The chain couples TRBV7-2 to TRBJ2-7; D perhaps matches TRBD1 (5 bases). Germline CDR1 reads SGHTA; CDR2 reads FQGNSA. Trimming took off 5 bases at V and 6 bases at J, with 14 bases between the two ends. The CDR3 consists of 13 residues.

Regarding this clonotype: Given a much more abundant clone one base away, this may be a read error. The rearrangement uses TRBV28 and TRBJ1-2; 8 positions agree with TRBD1. The germline V gene encodes CDR1 MDHEN and CDR2 SYDVKM. J lost 4 bases, V lost 8 bases, and 12 bases had no gene match. The CDR3 totals 15 residues. The CDR3 region has the DNA TGTGCCAGCGGTTCGCAAGACAGGGGTTTCTATGGCTACACCTTC. It codes for CASGSQDRGFYGYTF.

This clonotype appeared many times. The germline gene is not matched at one end of the junction; a read error may be the cause. V and J are TRBV7-7 and TRBJ2-3, with 8 bases aligning to TRBD1. CDR1 is SSHAT, CDR2 FNYEAQ, per germline (reference sequence). The CDR3 has 14 residues. This CDR3 is CASSLGQGADTQYF. Written as DNA, the CDR3 is TGTGCTAGCAGCTTAGGACAGGGTGCAGATACGCAGTATTTT. The variable domain in full, completed from reference TRBV7-7 and TRBJ2-3, reads GAGVSQSPRYKVTKRGQDVTLRCDPISSHATLYWYQQALGQGPEFLTYFNYEAQPDKSGLPSDRFSAERPEGSISTLTIQRTEQRDSAMYRCASSLGQGADTQYFGPGTRLTVL.

This clonotype was observed many times. The gene calls are TRBV12-3 or TRBV12-4 and TRBJ1-2, with D perhaps matching TRBD1 (6 bases). Trimming shortened V by 0 bases and J by 8 bases, and 10 bases separated the two germline ends. This CDR3 is 13 amino acids long. CDR3 residues: CASSLAGARGYTF. For the CDR3, the DNA is TGTGCCAGCAGTTTAGCGGGGGCGCGGGGCTACACCTTC.